What follows are 13 T cell receptor beta chains derived from one specimen sequenced in a study of blood T cell repertoires in COVID-19. Data came from immunoSEQ multiplex PCR; TCRdb stores just in-frame clones and leaves some out. The repertoire holds about 62,000 clones, 80% to 90% seen once, with 18% in the top ten. Sequences were obtained from peripheral blood. Source of these receptors: a woman aged 55-70 years with COVID-19, enrolled during active disease.

V gene TRBV6-5 combines with J gene TRBJ1-6, with 8 bases lining up with TRBD1. This CDR3 spans 14 amino acids. CDR1 and CDR2 (germline): MNHEY, SVGAGI. With V trimmed by 4 bases and J by 10 bases, 6 bases remained unmatched. The CDR3 sequence: CASSSAGQASPLHF. The CDR3 nucleotides are TGTGCCAGCAGTTCCGCGGGACAGGCCTCACCCCTCCACTTT.

This chain connects TRBV6-4 to TRBJ2-6; D is unresolved. CDR1 and CDR2 from the germline V gene are MRHNA and SNTAGT. The V gene lost 5 bases and the J gene lost 0 bases, with 5 bases spanning the gap. The CDR3 spans 14 residues. CDR3 sequence reads: CASSLVSGANVLTF. The CDR3, as DNA: TGTGCCAGCAGTTTAGTCTCTGGGGCCAACGTCCTGACTTTC.

The chain combines TRBV11-1 with TRBJ1-1, with D possibly TRBD1 on 5 matching bases. Germline values: CDR1 SGHAT, CDR2 FQDESV (reference sequence). Trimming shortened V by 1 base and J by 0 bases, and 9 bases separated the two germline ends. CDR3 length: 15 amino acids. The CDR3, as DNA: TGTGCCAGCAGCTTAGGGGGCGGCGTGAACACTGAAGCTTTCTTT. The encoded protein is CASSLGGGVNTEAFF.

The rearrangement joins TRBV5-1 to TRBJ2-5; TRBD2 agrees at 11 bases. There are 14 residues in the CDR3. Germline assignment: CDR1 SGHRS and CDR2 YFSETQ. The V segment lost 4 bases and the J segment 5 bases; nucleotides outside the gene matches: 4. CDR3 sequence: CASSPTSGIETQYF. The CDR3 bases are TGCGCCAGCAGCCCGACTAGCGGGATTGAGACCCAGTACTTC.

CDR3 region: CSAPLGLAVYF. The CDR3 region has the DNA TGCAGCGCCCCACTGGGACTAGCGGTTTACTTC. The chain employs TRBV29-1 and TRBJ2-5; 11 bases are a match to TRBD2. From germline, CDR1 is SQVTM and CDR2 ANQGSEA. There are 11 residues in the CDR3. The trim removed 7 bases at V and 14 bases at J, leaving 9 bases unmatched. Full variable domain (rest looked up from reference TRBV29-1 and TRBJ2-5): SAVISQKPSRDICQRGTSLTIQCQVDSQVTMMFWYRQQPGQSLTLIATANQGSEATYESGFVIDKFPISRPNLTFSTLTVSNMSPEDSSIYLCSAPLGLAVYFGPGTRLLVL.

The chain links TRBV19 to TRBJ1-2, with D hard to call. The V end lost 2 bases, the J end lost 2 bases, and 6 bases lay between the germline ends. Germline V gene data show CDR1 as LNHDA and CDR2 as SQIVND (reference sequence). This CDR3 contains 13 residues. This CDR3 reads CASSIRRNYGYTF. The CDR3 coding sequence is TGTGCCAGTAGTATACGGCGGAACTATGGCTACACCTTC.

This sequence joins TRBV20-1 and TRBJ2-1; 8 positions agree with TRBD1. This CDR3 region has 14 residues. J lost 6 bases, V lost 3 bases, and 7 bases had no gene match. Germline CDR1 and CDR2: DFQATT and SNEGSKA (reference sequence). The CDR3 loop is CSASATGDSNEQFF. DNA for the CDR3: TGCAGTGCTAGTGCGACAGGGGATAGCAATGAGCAGTTCTTC.

The chain joins TRBV9 to TRBJ2-7, with 10 nucleotides matching TRBD1. The trim removed 2 bases at V and 6 bases at J, leaving 8 bases unmatched. The CDR3 totals 15 residues. Per germline, CDR1 SGDLS and CDR2 YYNGEE. CDR3 protein: CASSVPGTGDVEQYF. In nucleotides, the CDR3 is TGTGCCAGCAGCGTCCCCGGGACAGGGGATGTCGAGCAGTACTTC.

The chain carries TRBV24-1 and TRBJ1-1; D remains unclear. This CDR3 is 18 amino acids long. V was cut by 9 bases and J by 2 bases, with 27 bases left in between. Germline loops: CDR1 KGHDR, CDR2 SFDVKD. DNA of the CDR3: TGTGCCACCCGCCTGAGTAGAGTGGCGTCTACAGCTAACACTGAAGCTTTCTTT. This gives the protein CATRLSRVASTANTEAFF.

The genes are TRBV24-1 and TRBJ2-5, with D possibly matching TRBD2 (5 bases). Trimming cost V 4 bases and J 4 bases, with 9 bases left between them. The CDR3 has 13 residues. The germline CDR1 and CDR2 sequences are KGHDR and SFDVKD. The CDR3 is CATSDERGETQYF. DNA of the CDR3: TGTGCCACCAGTGACGAACGGGGAGAGACCCAGTACTTC.

V gene TRBV6-5 combines with J gene TRBJ1-2; D is ambiguous. Germline V lookup: CDR1 MNHEY, CDR2 SVGAGI. Trimming took off 6 bases at V and 0 bases at J, with 14 bases between the two ends. The CDR3 runs to 15 residues. The CDR3 region is CASSLRERANYGYTF. DNA for the CDR3: TGTGCCAGCAGCCTTAGGGAGCGGGCTAACTATGGCTACACCTTC.

The chain links TRBV4-1 to TRBJ1-5; no reliable D call. This CDR3 has 14 residues. V was clipped by 2 bases and J by 1 base, with 6 bases between them. The germline V gene has CDR1 MGHRA and CDR2 YSYEKL. CDR3 amino acids: CASSQTESNQPQHF. CDR3 nucleotide sequence: TGCGCCAGCAGCCAAACCGAGAGCAATCAGCCCCAGCATTTT.

CDR3 bases: TGTGCCAGCAGCCCCCGTAGAAACCATAATTCACCCCTCCACTTT. Its protein is CASSPRRNHNSPLHF. The chain carries TRBV6-6 and TRBJ1-6; no clear D gene. This CDR3 contains 15 residues. Germline V gives CDR1 MNHNY, CDR2 SVGAGI (reference sequence). The ends were cut back, 6 bases at V and 5 bases at J, with 14 bases in the middle.